A single sample gave rise to the 27 T cell receptor beta chains below, sequenced in a study of radiation and T cells in renal cell carcinoma. The time point is: blood 4 weeks post-SBRT, at nephrectomy. Indicated treatment: 15 Gy SBRT to primary tumor, nephrectomy 4 weeks later. TCRdb's table, derived via immunoSEQ multiplex PCR, lists solely in-frame clones and lacks some. This table has some 78,000 clones, 89% appearing once. This specimen consisted of blood, obtained from a patient whose treatment included radiotherapy and nephrectomy. The receptor source for this set is a woman in her seventies with renal cell carcinoma.

The chain joins TRBV11-2 to TRBJ1-1, with D tentatively TRBD1 (5 bases). Germline V CDR1 and CDR2: SGHAT, FQNNGV. The ends were cut back, 7 bases at V and 1 base at J, with 10 bases in the middle. The CDR3 contains 13 residues. DNA of the CDR3: TGTGCCAGCACTTGGGGCTGGAACACTGAAGCTTTCTTT. This encodes CASTWGWNTEAFF.

The CDR3 DNA follows: TGTGCCACCATTAGGGGACAGGGGGCGGGAAAACTGTTTTTT. It is translated as CATIRGQGAGKLFF. The chain is built from TRBV28 and TRBJ1-4; 12 nucleotides align to TRBD1. This CDR3 has 14 residues. Trimming at V came to 10 bases and at J to 10 bases, leaving 10 bases not matched to a gene. Germline V CDR1 and CDR2: MDHEN, SYDVKM.

The chain is built from TRBV27 and TRBJ2-3; tentative D call: TRBD2 (5 bases). V lost 2 bases, J lost 4 bases, and 13 bases lay in between. This CDR3 is 15 amino acids long. From germline, CDR1 is MNHEY and CDR2 SMNVEV (reference sequence). The CDR3: CASSLAGMVADTQYF. CDR3 sequence (DNA): TGTGCCAGCAGTTTAGCCGGGATGGTAGCAGATACGCAGTATTTT.

The rearrangement joins TRBV4-3 to TRBJ1-5; D is unresolved. V lost 0 bases and J 3 bases, leaving 12 bases between the germline ends. The CDR3 has 16 residues. Germline V gene sequence: CDR1 LGHNA, CDR2 YSLEER. Written as DNA, the CDR3 is TGCGCCAGCAGCCAAGATGTCCCAGGCCACAATCAGCCCCAGCATTTT. This encodes CASSQDVPGHNQPQHF.

The rearrangement joins TRBV19 to TRBJ2-1, with 8 bases matching TRBD1. Germline CDR1 LNHDA, CDR2 SQIVND (reference sequence). The CDR3 sequence is 19 residues long. J was trimmed by 5 bases and V by 0 bases; bases with no gene match: 15. The CDR3 sequence is CASSIDTRARDRTNNEQFF. The CDR3 region has the DNA TGTGCCAGTAGTATAGATACGAGAGCCCGGGACAGGACAAACAATGAGCAGTTCTTC.

The J gene is TRBJ1-1, the V gene TRBV18; D possibly corresponds to TRBD1 (6 bases). The V gene's germline CDR1 is KGHSH and CDR2 LQKENI. CDR3 length equals 14 residues. V lost 1 base and J 3 bases, leaving 9 bases between the germline ends. The DNA for the CDR3 is TGTGCCAGCTCACCACAGGGGGGGCACACTGAAGCTTTCTTT. Residues: CASSPQGGHTEAFF.

The chain recombines TRBV28 with TRBJ2-5; no reliable D call. Germline V lookup: CDR1 MDHEN, CDR2 SYDVKM. This CDR3 has 14 amino acids. Between the trimmed V and J ends, which lost 1 base and 2 bases, there was a span of 8 bases. The CDR3 coding sequence is TGTGCCAGCAGTTTATCACGCAGTCAAGAGACCCAGTACTTC. It is translated as CASSLSRSQETQYF.

This chain links TRBV6-5 with TRBJ1-2; 7 bases map to TRBD1. This CDR3 comprises 14 residues. Germline V CDR1 and CDR2: MNHEY, SVGAGI. With 4 bases clipped from V and 4 bases from J, the junction kept 6 bases outside the gene matches. Here the CDR3 reads CASSSTGFSYGYTF. The CDR3 nucleotides read TGTGCCAGCAGTTCGACAGGGTTCAGCTATGGCTACACCTTC.

The chain recombines TRBV2 with TRBJ2-1; weak D call: TRBD1 (6 bases). V lost 6 bases and J lost 9, with 18 bases in between. The germline gives CDR1 SNHLY, CDR2 FYNNEI. The CDR3 spans 14 residues. DNA of the CDR3: TGTGCCAGCAGAGCAGACAGGCTAATCGGTGAGCAGTTCTTC. Translation: CASRADRLIGEQFF.

The chain employs TRBV14 and TRBJ2-3; 9 bases agree with TRBD1. Losses at the gene ends were 3 bases for V and 5 bases for J; bases not matched to a gene: 6. Per the germline V gene, CDR1 is SGHDN and CDR2 is FVKESK. This CDR3 region has 15 residues. The chain's CDR3 is CASSHRDRVRDTQYF. For the CDR3, the DNA is TGTGCCAGCAGCCACCGGGACAGGGTCAGAGATACGCAGTATTTT.

This sequence joins TRBV7-9 and TRBJ1-1, with a possible D match to TRBD1 (5 bases). V lost 1 base, J lost 6 bases, and 18 bases lay in between. The CDR3 totals 16 residues. Germline V gene data show CDR1 as SEHNR and CDR2 as FQNEAQ (reference sequence). CDR3 in DNA: TGTGCCAGCAGCTTAGAGGGCCCGGGGGGGTCCGCTGAAGCTTTCTTT. This codes for CASSLEGPGGSAEAFF.

The J gene is TRBJ1-4, the V gene TRBV11-2, with D perhaps matching TRBD1 (6 bases). The CDR3 totals 14 residues. V lost 3 bases to trimming and J lost 6 bases, with 11 bases between them. CDR1 is SGHAT and CDR2 is FQNNGV in the germline V gene. CDR3 coding DNA: TGTGCCAGCAGCTTGGGACATGGAGATGAAAAACTGTTTTTT. The encoded protein is CASSLGHGDEKLFF.

The chain has TRBV19 and TRBJ2-3, with 7 bases identical to TRBD1. The V and J ends lost 1 base and 5 bases, in that order; junction bases with no gene match: 3. Per the germline V gene, CDR1 is LNHDA and CDR2 is SQIVND (reference sequence). This CDR3 spans 14 amino acids. This CDR3 is CASSIGDRKDTQYF. Written as DNA, the CDR3 is TGTGCCAGTAGTATAGGGGACAGAAAAGATACGCAGTATTTT.

This clone was observed once. The genes are TRBV29-1 and TRBJ1-1; no clear D. The CDR3 consists of 13 residues. Trimming removed 3 bases from V and 0 bases from J, with 8 bases in between. Looked up from germline, CDR1 is SQVTM and CDR2 is ANQGSEA. The CDR3 DNA reads TGCAGCGTTGAGGGCGGAATGAACACTGAAGCTTTCTTT. Protein product: CSVEGGMNTEAFF.

This rearrangement joins TRBV6-5 to TRBJ2-7; 8 bases are shared with TRBD1. The CDR3 sequence is 14 residues long. CDR1 MNHEY and CDR2 SVGAGI come from the germline V gene. V was clipped by 5 bases and J by 4 bases; unmatched bases: 7. In nucleotides, the CDR3 is TGTGCCAGCAGTGCAGGGGGCGGTTCATACGAGCAGTACTTC. Residues: CASSAGGGSYEQYF.

The chain joins TRBV7-3 to TRBJ2-5, with D possibly TRBD2 on 6 matching bases. The CDR3 is made up of 15 amino acids. Looked up from germline, CDR1 is SGHTA and CDR2 is FQGTGA. The ends were cut back, 0 bases at V and 2 bases at J, with 10 bases in the middle. CDR3 protein: CASSLTGGAQETQYF. For the CDR3, the DNA is TGTGCCAGCAGCTTAACCGGGGGAGCACAAGAGACCCAGTACTTC.

The chain is built from TRBV7-2 and TRBJ2-5, with 10 positions matching TRBD2. The germline V gene has CDR1 SGHTA and CDR2 FQGNSA. V shed 5 bases and J 3 bases; nucleotides not matched to a gene: 6. The CDR3 length is 15 residues. The DNA of the CDR3 is TGTGCCAGCAGCCCCCAAAGCGGGGGGGAAGAGACCCAGTACTTC. It is translated as CASSPQSGGEETQYF.

This chain connects TRBV6-1 to TRBJ2-2, with a tentative D call TRBD1 (5 bases). Trimming removed 0 bases from V and 0 bases from J, with 17 bases in between. CDR3 length: 19 amino acids. Germline V gene sequence: CDR1 MNHNS, CDR2 SASEGT. CDR3 in DNA: TGTGCCAGCAGTGAAGCGCTTCAAAGGGTCAGGGCGAACACCGGGGAGCTGTTTTTT. Amino acid sequence: CASSEALQRVRANTGELFF.

This clone was counted only a few times. V usage is TRBV30 and J usage is TRBJ2-2, with 7 bases identical to TRBD1. CDR1 GTSNPN and CDR2 SVGIG come from the germline V gene (reference sequence). CDR3 length: 16 amino acids. V dropped 2 bases and J dropped 0; count of bases not matched to a gene: 6. The CDR3 region is CAWSRVGTANTGELFF. CDR3 nucleotides: TGTGCCTGGAGTCGAGTCGGGACAGCGAACACCGGGGAGCTGTTTTTT. The full variable domain, its missing parts supplied by reference TRBV30 and TRBJ2-2, is SQTIHQWPATLVQPVGSPLSLECTVEGTSNPNLYWYRQAAGRGLQLLFYSVGIGQISSEVPQNLSASRPQDRQFILSSKKLLLSDSGFYLCAWSRVGTANTGELFFGEGSRLTVL.

The chain recombines TRBV11-3 with TRBJ2-5; D is possibly TRBD1 (5 bases). The CDR3 covers 12 residues. Germline CDR1 is SGHNT and CDR2 is YENEEA. The ends were cut back, 1 base at V and 7 bases at J, with 7 bases in the middle. CDR3 residues: CASSLGQMTQYF. The CDR3 DNA reads TGTGCCAGCAGCTTAGGACAGATGACCCAGTACTTC.

In this sample, this clone turned up a few times. This chain uses TRBV5-6 with TRBJ1-5; the match to TRBD1 covers 10 bases. Losses at the gene ends were 3 bases for V and 6 bases for J; bases not matched to a gene: 9. The CDR3 contains 16 residues. Germline V CDR1 and CDR2: SGHDT, YYEEEE. CDR3 in DNA: TGTGCCAGCAGCTCACAGACAGGGGGCTTCGGTCAGCCCCAGCATTTT. It codes for CASSSQTGGFGQPQHF. Supplemented by reference TRBV5-6 and TRBJ1-5, the full variable domain reads DAGVTQSPTHLIKTRGQQVTLRCSPKSGHDTVSWYQQALGQGPQFIFQYYEEEERQRGNFPDRFSGHQFPNYSSELNVNALLLGDSALYLCASSSQTGGFGQPQHFGDGTRLSIL.

The chain carries TRBV7-2 and TRBJ2-7, with TRBD1 identical over 8 bases. V shed 5 bases and J 5 bases; nucleotides not matched to a gene: 8. The germline V gene encodes CDR1 SGHTA and CDR2 FQGNSA. The CDR3 loop spans 14 amino acids. CDR3 bases: TGTGCCAGCAGCCCTGGACAGGGTTGGGACGAGCAGTACTTC. This gives the protein CASSPGQGWDEQYF.

There are a few counts of this clone. V usage is TRBV5-1 and J usage is TRBJ1-5; tentative D call: TRBD1 (6 bases). The V end was cut by 4 bases, the J end by 3 bases, with 14 bases between. CDR1 and CDR2 from the germline V gene are SGHRS and YFSETQ. The CDR3 runs to 15 residues. The CDR3 coding sequence is TGCGCCAGCAGCCCTCTCCCAGGGGACAATCAGCCCCAGCATTTT. Translating it yields CASSPLPGDNQPQHF.

The chain recombines TRBV29-1 with TRBJ2-1; TRBD2 matches 14 bases. The CDR3 extends over 18 amino acids. Germline V gives CDR1 SQVTM, CDR2 ANQGSEA. The junction had 13 bases not matched to a gene; V was cut back by 4 bases and J by 5 bases. The CDR3 nucleotides are TGCAGCGTTGCGTCGACTAGCGGGGGGGCTCTTCGAGACAATGAGCAGTTCTTC. Translating gives CSVASTSGGALRDNEQFF.

The V gene is TRBV6-5, the J gene TRBJ1-1; 10 bases line up with TRBD1. With 4 bases clipped from V and 4 bases from J, the junction kept 9 bases outside the gene matches. Per germline, CDR1 MNHEY and CDR2 SVGAGI. This CDR3 region has 16 residues. CDR3 protein: CASSFLPGQGSTEAFF. CDR3 in DNA: TGTGCCAGCAGTTTTCTTCCGGGACAGGGGAGCACTGAAGCTTTCTTT.

The CDR3 region has the DNA TGTGCCAGCAGCCTCGGACGTAACACTGAAGCTTTCTTT. Protein: CASSLGRNTEAFF. This sequence joins TRBV14 and TRBJ1-1; D remains unclear. Germline V gene sequence: CDR1 SGHDN, CDR2 FVKESK. The length of the CDR3 is 13 residues. The V gene lost 4 bases and the J gene lost 2 bases, with 8 bases spanning the gap.

The chain joins TRBV5-6 to TRBJ1-5; no clear D. CDR1 SGHDT and CDR2 YYEEEE come from the germline V gene. CDR3 size: 15 residues. Between the trimmed V and J ends, which lost 0 bases and 5 bases, there was a span of 12 bases. DNA for the CDR3: TGTGCCAGCAGCTTGGCGCGAAGGGTGGATCAGCCCCAGCATTTT. Translating gives CASSLARRVDQPQHF. The entire variable domain, with the rest obtained from reference TRBV5-6 and TRBJ1-5, is as follows: DAGVTQSPTHLIKTRGQQVTLRCSPKSGHDTVSWYQQALGQGPQFIFQYYEEEERQRGNFPDRFSGHQFPNYSSELNVNALLLGDSALYLCASSLARRVDQPQHFGDGTRLSIL.